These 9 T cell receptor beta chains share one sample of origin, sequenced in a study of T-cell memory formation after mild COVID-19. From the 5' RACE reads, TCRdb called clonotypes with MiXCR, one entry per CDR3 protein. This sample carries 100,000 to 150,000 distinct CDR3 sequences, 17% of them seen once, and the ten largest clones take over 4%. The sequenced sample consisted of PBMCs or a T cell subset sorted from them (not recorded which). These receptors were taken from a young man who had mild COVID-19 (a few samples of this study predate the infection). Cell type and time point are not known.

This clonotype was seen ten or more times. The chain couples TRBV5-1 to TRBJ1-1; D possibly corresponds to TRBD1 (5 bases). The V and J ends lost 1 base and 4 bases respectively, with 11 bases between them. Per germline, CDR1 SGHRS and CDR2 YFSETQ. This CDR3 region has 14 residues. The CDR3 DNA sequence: TGCGCCAGCAGCTTGACCGGGGCGGGCACTGAAGCTTTCTTT. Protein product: CASSLTGAGTEAFF.

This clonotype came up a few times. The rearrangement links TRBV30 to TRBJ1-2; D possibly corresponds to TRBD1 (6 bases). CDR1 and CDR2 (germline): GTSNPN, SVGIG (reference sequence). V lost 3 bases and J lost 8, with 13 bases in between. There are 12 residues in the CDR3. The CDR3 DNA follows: TGTGCCTGGAGCAGACAGGTCAACGGCTACACCTTC. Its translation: CAWSRQVNGYTF.

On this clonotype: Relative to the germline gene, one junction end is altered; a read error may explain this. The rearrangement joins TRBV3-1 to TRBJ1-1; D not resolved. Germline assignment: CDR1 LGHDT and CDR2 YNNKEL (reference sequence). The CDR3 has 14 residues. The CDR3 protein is CASSQDRGNTEAFF. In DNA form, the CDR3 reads TGTGCCAGCAGTCAAGATCGGGGGAACACTGAAGCTTTCTTT.

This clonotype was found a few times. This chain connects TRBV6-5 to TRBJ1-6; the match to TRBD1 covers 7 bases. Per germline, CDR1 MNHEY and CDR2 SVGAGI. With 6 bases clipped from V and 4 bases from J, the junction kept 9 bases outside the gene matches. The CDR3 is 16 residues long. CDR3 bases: TGTGCCAGCAGCCGGGACAGAAAAACTTATAATTCACCCCTCCACTTT. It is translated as CASSRDRKTYNSPLHF.

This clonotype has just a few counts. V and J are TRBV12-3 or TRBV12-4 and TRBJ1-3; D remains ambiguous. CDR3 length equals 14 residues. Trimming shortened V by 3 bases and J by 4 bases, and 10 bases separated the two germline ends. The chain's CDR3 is CASSFGLIGNTIYF. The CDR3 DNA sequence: TGTGCCAGCAGTTTCGGGTTAATCGGAAACACCATATATTTT.

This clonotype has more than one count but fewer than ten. The CDR3 region is CASSYSMRVVGRGQFF. The DNA of the CDR3 is TGTGCCAGCAGTTACTCGATGAGGGTGGTCGGGCGGGGGCAGTTCTTC. V is TRBV6-5 and J is TRBJ2-1, with TRBD2 as a possible D gene (6 bases). The V and J ends lost 0 bases and 12 bases respectively, with 21 bases between them. The CDR3 is 16 amino acids. Per germline, CDR1 MNHEY and CDR2 SVGAGI.

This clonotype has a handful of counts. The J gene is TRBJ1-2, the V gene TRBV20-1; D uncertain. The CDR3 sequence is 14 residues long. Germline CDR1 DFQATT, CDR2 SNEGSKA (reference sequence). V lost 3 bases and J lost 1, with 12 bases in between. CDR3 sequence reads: CSASMGADNYGYTF. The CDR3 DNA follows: TGCAGTGCTAGTATGGGCGCGGATAACTATGGCTACACCTTC.

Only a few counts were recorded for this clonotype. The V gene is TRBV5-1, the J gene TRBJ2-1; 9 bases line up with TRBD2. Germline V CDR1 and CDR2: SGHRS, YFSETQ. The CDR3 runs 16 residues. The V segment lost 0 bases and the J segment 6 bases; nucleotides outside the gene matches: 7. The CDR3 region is CASSLDGGGAVNEQFF. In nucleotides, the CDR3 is TGCGCCAGCAGCTTGGACGGCGGGGGGGCCGTCAATGAGCAGTTCTTC.

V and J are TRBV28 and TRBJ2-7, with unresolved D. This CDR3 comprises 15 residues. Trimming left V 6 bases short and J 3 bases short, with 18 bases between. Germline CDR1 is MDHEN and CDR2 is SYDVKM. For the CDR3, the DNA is TGTGCCAGCAGCACCCGGCTCTTGAGCTTCTACGAGCAGTACGTC. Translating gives CASSTRLLSFYEQYV.